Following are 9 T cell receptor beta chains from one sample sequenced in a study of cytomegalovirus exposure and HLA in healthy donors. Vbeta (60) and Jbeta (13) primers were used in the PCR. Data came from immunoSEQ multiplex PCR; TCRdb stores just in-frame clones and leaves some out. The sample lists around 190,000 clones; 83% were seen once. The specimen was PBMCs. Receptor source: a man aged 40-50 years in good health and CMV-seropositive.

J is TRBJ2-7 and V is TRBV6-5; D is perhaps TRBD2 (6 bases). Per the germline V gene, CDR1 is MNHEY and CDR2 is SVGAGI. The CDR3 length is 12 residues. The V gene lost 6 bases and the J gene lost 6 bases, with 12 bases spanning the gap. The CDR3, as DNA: TGTGCCAGCAGCCTCGTGGGGGGCGAGCAGTACTTC. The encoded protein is CASSLVGGEQYF.

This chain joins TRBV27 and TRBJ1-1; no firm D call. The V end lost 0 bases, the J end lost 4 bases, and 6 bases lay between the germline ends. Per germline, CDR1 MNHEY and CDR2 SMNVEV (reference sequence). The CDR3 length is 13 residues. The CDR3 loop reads CASSLSASTEAFF. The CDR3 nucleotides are TGTGCCAGCAGTTTATCGGCCAGCACTGAAGCTTTCTTT.

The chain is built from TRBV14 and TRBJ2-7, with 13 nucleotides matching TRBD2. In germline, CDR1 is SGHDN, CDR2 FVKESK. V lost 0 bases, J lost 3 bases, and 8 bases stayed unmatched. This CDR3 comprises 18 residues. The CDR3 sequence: CASSQDGLAGEPIYEQYF. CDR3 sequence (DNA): TGTGCCAGCAGCCAAGATGGACTAGCGGGGGAGCCCATCTACGAGCAGTACTTC.

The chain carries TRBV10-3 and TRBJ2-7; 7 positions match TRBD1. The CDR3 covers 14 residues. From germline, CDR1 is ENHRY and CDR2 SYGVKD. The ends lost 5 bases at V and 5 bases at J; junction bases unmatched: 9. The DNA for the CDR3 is TGTGCCATCAGTAAAGGGGGCGCCCTCGACGAGCAGTACTTC. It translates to CAISKGGALDEQYF.

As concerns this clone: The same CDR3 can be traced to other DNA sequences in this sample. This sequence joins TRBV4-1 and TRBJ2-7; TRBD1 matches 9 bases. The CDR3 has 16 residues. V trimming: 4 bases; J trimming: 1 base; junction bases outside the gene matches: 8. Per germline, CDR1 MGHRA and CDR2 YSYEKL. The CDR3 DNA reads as TGCGCCAGCAGCCTCCCTCGGACAGGGGAGTCCTACGAGCAGTACTTC. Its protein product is CASSLPRTGESYEQYF.

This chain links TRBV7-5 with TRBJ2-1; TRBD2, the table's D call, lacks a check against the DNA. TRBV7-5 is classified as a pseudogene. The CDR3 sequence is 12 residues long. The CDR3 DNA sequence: TGTGTCAGAAGTCTAGCGAACAATGAGCAGTTCTTC. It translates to CVRSLANNEQFF.

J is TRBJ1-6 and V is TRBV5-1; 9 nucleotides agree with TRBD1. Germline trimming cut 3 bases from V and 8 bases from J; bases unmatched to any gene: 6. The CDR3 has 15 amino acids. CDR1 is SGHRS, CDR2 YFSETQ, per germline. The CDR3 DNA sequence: TGCGCCAGCAGCTCAGGGACAGGGTGGGATTCACCCCTCCACTTT. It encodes CASSSGTGWDSPLHF. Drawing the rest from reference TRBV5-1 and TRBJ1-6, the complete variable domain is KAGVTQTPRYLIKTRGQQVTLSCSPISGHRSVSWYQQTPGQGLQFLFEYFSETQRNKGNFPGRFSGRQFSNSRSEMNVSTLELGDSALYLCASSSGTGWDSPLHFGNGTRLTVT.

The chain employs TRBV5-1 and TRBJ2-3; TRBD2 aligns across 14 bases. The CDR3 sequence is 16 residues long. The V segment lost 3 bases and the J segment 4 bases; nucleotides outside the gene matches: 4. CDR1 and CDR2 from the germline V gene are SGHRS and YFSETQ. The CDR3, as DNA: TGCGCCAGCAGCTCCCCGGGACTAGCGGGGGCAGATACGCAGTATTTT. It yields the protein CASSSPGLAGADTQYF.

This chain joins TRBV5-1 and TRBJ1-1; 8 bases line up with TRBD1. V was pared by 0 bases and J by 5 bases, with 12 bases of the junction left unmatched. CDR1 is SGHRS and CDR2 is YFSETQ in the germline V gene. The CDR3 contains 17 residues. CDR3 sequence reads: CASSLVRDRHRETEAFF. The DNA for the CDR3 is TGCGCCAGCAGCTTGGTCCGGGACAGGCACCGGGAAACTGAAGCTTTCTTT.